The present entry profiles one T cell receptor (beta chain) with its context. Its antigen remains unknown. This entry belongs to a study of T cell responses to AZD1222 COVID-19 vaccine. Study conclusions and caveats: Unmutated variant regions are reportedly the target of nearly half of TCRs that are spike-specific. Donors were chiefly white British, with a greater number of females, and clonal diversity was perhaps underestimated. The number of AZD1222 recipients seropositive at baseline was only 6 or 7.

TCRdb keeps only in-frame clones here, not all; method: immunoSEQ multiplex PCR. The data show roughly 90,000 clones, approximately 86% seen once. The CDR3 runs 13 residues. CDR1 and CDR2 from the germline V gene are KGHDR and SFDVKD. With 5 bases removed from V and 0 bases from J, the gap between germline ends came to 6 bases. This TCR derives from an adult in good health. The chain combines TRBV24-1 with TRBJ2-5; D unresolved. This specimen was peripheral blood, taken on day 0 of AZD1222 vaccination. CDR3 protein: CATSVADQETQYF. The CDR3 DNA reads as TGTGCCACCAGTGTGGCAGACCAAGAGACCCAGTACTTC.